The next 18 T cell receptor beta chains were all read from a single sample in a study of cytomegalovirus exposure and HLA in healthy donors. The PCR contained 60 Vbeta and 13 Jbeta primers. Method: immunoSEQ multiplex PCR; TCRdb's copy keeps in-frame clones and lacks some. The sample records approximately 170,000 clones, 79% being singletons. Sequencing used PBMCs. The receptors here all came from a woman between 18 and 29 years old in good health and CMV-seronegative.

The chain is built from TRBV6-5 and TRBJ2-5; D possibly corresponds to TRBD1 (5 bases). There are 16 residues in the CDR3. In germline, CDR1 is MNHEY, CDR2 SVGAGI. Deletions cut 0 bases from V and 5 bases from J, with 16 bases between. CDR3 bases: TGTGCCAGCAGTTACTCTGGACCAGGGATGACGGAGACCCAGTACTTC. Translation gives CASSYSGPGMTETQYF.

V is TRBV9 and J is TRBJ2-1, with D perhaps matching TRBD2 (6 bases). Trimming stripped 4 bases from V and 5 bases from J, with 19 bases between. The CDR3 has 16 residues. Germline assignment: CDR1 SGDLS and CDR2 YYNGEE. The CDR3: CASSLTTSSPDNEQFF. The CDR3 DNA is TGTGCCAGCAGCCTAACCACTAGCTCCCCGGACAATGAGCAGTTCTTC.

This clone has only one observation. The CDR3 loop is CASSQGRGRWSYGYTF. CDR3 bases: TGTGCCAGCAGCCAAGGCAGGGGGCGGTGGAGCTATGGCTACACCTTC. The chain couples TRBV14 to TRBJ1-2; 8 nucleotides line up with TRBD1. Unmatched junction bases numbered 8, after V lost 1 base and J lost 4 bases. The CDR3 contains 16 residues. Germline CDR1 is SGHDN and CDR2 is FVKESK.

The J gene is TRBJ1-2, the V gene TRBV29-1; TRBD1 matches 7 bases. This CDR3 has 14 residues. Germline values: CDR1 SQVTM, CDR2 ANQGSEA. V lost 7 bases, J lost 4 bases, and 12 bases stayed unmatched. CDR3 sequence reads: CSASEAGGFYGYTF. The CDR3 bases are TGCAGCGCTTCTGAGGCAGGGGGGTTCTATGGCTACACCTTC.

The rearrangement uses TRBV19 and TRBJ1-4, with D unclear. Trimming stripped 7 bases from V and 0 bases from J, with 6 bases between. From germline, CDR1 is LNHDA and CDR2 SQIVND (reference sequence). The CDR3 is 13 residues long. The CDR3 sequence is CASMAATNEKLFF. The CDR3 DNA sequence: TGTGCCAGTATGGCAGCAACTAATGAAAAACTGTTTTTT.

The chain recombines TRBV27 with TRBJ1-6, with 9 bases identical to TRBD1. The CDR3 loop spans 15 amino acids. CDR1 and CDR2 from the germline V gene are MNHEY and SMNVEV (reference sequence). The ends lost 8 bases at V and 7 bases at J; junction bases unmatched: 9. This chain's CDR3 is CASHQGTGLNSPLHF. CDR3 in DNA: TGTGCCAGCCACCAGGGGACAGGGCTGAATTCACCCCTCCACTTT.

CDR3 nucleotide sequence: TGTGCCACCCGTGGGGGCAATTCAAAGAGCACAGATACGCAGTATTTT. Protein: CATRGGNSKSTDTQYF. The gene calls are TRBV7-9 and TRBJ2-3; D is possibly TRBD1 (6 bases). CDR3 length: 16 amino acids. CDR1 is SEHNR and CDR2 is FQNEAQ in the germline V gene (reference sequence). Trimming took 10 bases from V and 0 from J, leaving 20 bases between them.

In nucleotides, the CDR3 is TGTGCCAGCAGCACACGGACAGCGGTAGGGGAGACCCAGTACTTC. Its protein product is CASSTRTAVGETQYF. The V and J genes are TRBV6-5 and TRBJ2-5; D is possibly TRBD1 (6 bases). Germline values: CDR1 MNHEY, CDR2 SVGAGI. Between the trimmed V and J ends, which lost 6 bases and 5 bases, there was a span of 19 bases. The CDR3 is 15 amino acids.

This chain uses TRBV7-2 with TRBJ1-1; D unclear. Germline-derived CDR1 and CDR2 are SGHTA and FQGNSA. Deletions cut 1 base from V and 3 bases from J, with 9 bases between. The CDR3 consists of 14 residues. The CDR3 bases are TGTGCCAGCAGCTTAGGGAGTTTCGACACTGAAGCTTTCTTT. Its translation is CASSLGSFDTEAFF.

This clone has only one observation. The chain recombines TRBV6-1 with TRBJ1-6, with 7 bases identical to TRBD1. Trimming cost V 6 bases and J 5 bases; bases outside gene matches: 4. This CDR3 contains 14 residues. CDR1 and CDR2 (germline): MNHNS, SASEGT. In DNA, the CDR3 is TGTGCCAGCAGCCCCGGGACAGATAATTCACCCCTCCACTTT. As protein: CASSPGTDNSPLHF.

V gene TRBV4-1 combines with J gene TRBJ2-7; the match to TRBD1 covers 10 bases. From germline, CDR1 is MGHRA and CDR2 YSYEKL. V shed 4 bases and J 3 bases; nucleotides not matched to a gene: 3. There are 14 residues in the CDR3. The CDR3 here is CASSRDRGLYEQYF. The CDR3 bases are TGCGCCAGCAGCCGCGACAGGGGGCTCTACGAGCAGTACTTC.

This clone appeared a single time. V usage is TRBV28 and J usage is TRBJ2-1; 8 bases are shared with TRBD1. The CDR3 has 16 residues. The V gene's germline CDR1 is MDHEN and CDR2 SYDVKM. With V trimmed by 4 bases and J by 0 bases, 5 bases remained unmatched. The CDR3 sequence is CASSSPTGGSYNEQFF. As DNA, the CDR3 is TGTGCCAGCAGTTCTCCTACAGGGGGCTCCTACAATGAGCAGTTCTTC.

This clone was seen a few times. This sequence joins TRBV9 and TRBJ2-1; TRBD1 matches at 11 bases. The CDR3 extends over 17 amino acids. V was clipped by 4 bases and J by 8 bases; unmatched bases: 14. The germline gives CDR1 SGDLS, CDR2 YYNGEE. The CDR3 loop is CASSPSGGGQGVDEQFF. CDR3 nucleotide sequence: TGTGCCAGCAGCCCGTCGGGAGGGGGACAGGGGGTCGATGAGCAGTTCTTC. The whole variable domain, filled in from reference TRBV9 and TRBJ2-1, reads DSGVTQTPKHLITATGQRVTLRCSPRSGDLSVYWYQQSLDQGLQFLIQYYNGEERAKGNILERFSAQQFPDLHSELNLSSLELGDSALYFCASSPSGGGQGVDEQFFGPGTRLTVL.

The chain links TRBV7-9 to TRBJ2-1; 11 nucleotides match TRBD2. This CDR3 is built from 15 residues. Germline V gives CDR1 SEHNR, CDR2 FQNEAQ (reference sequence). The junction had 10 bases not matched to a gene; V was cut back by 2 bases and J by 13 bases. CDR3 DNA sequence: TGTGCCAGCAGCTTATATCTAGCGGGGGGTGATCGACAGTTCTTC. Protein sequence: CASSLYLAGGDRQFF.

This chain connects TRBV5-1 to TRBJ2-5; 13 bases are shared with TRBD2. Looked up from germline, CDR1 is SGHRS and CDR2 is YFSETQ. CDR3 size: 15 residues. J lost 5 bases, V lost 3 bases, and 4 bases had no gene match. CDR3 nucleotides: TGCGCCAGCAGCTCGGGGACTAGCGGGGCCGAGACCCAGTACTTC. Translating it yields CASSSGTSGAETQYF.

This clone is a singleton in its sample. This chain joins TRBV19 and TRBJ1-1; a possible D gene is TRBD1 (6 bases). Germline CDR1 reads LNHDA; CDR2 reads SQIVND (reference sequence). CDR3 length equals 13 residues. Between the trimmed V and J ends, which lost 1 base and 12 bases, there was a span of 15 bases. The CDR3 DNA follows: TGTGCCAGTAGTATAGTACAGGGACGTGGGACTTTCTTT. Translating it yields CASSIVQGRGTFF.

This rearrangement joins TRBV29-1 to TRBJ1-2; TRBD1 is a possible D gene (6 bases). The CDR3 length is 14 residues. Germline lookup yields CDR1 SQVTM and CDR2 ANQGSEA. V lost 4 bases, J lost 3 bases, and 15 bases lay in between. The CDR3 is CSVGTAAWDYGYTF. CDR3 DNA: TGCAGCGTTGGGACAGCGGCCTGGGACTATGGCTACACCTTC.

This chain's CDR3 is CASSYSGAHYQETQYF. The CDR3 DNA follows: TGTGCCAGCAGTTACTCGGGGGCCCACTACCAAGAGACCCAGTACTTC. This sequence joins TRBV6-5 and TRBJ2-5, with a possible D match to TRBD1 (6 bases). This CDR3 is built from 16 residues. Germline V gene sequence: CDR1 MNHEY, CDR2 SVGAGI. Trimming removed 0 bases from V and 0 bases from J, with 11 bases in between.